Listed below are T cell receptor beta chains from one sample, sequenced in a study of blood T cell repertoires in COVID-19. Repertoires were generated with immunoSEQ multiplex PCR, while TCRdb's copy carries only in-frame clones and drops some. The profile shows about 87,000 clones, around 81% of them singletons. The specimen sequenced was peripheral blood. These TCRs come from a woman in her sixties or seventies with acute or convalescent COVID-19. The conserved cysteine and the conserved F or W are not part of the CDR3 here. The order of the fields is V gene, J gene, D gene, CDR3 protein. The D gene is left open where the match is weak.

TRBV5-1	TRBJ1-2	TRBD1	ASSLGSSLRGRTDGYT
TRBV19	TRBJ1-2	TRBD1	ASIGRDSPNYGYT
TRBV20-1	TRBJ1-2	.	SARDRGGYT
TRBV7-3	TRBJ1-1	.	ASSFSRPGEAF
TRBV19	TRBJ2-7	TRBD1	ASSYQGAREQY
TRBV4-1	TRBJ2-5	TRBD2	ASSPSTSGGQETQY
TRBV9	TRBJ1-3	.	ASSVNHVPSSGNTIY
TRBV2	TRBJ2-1	TRBD1	ASSETTGGNEQF
TRBV28	TRBJ1-1	TRBD1	ASSFGDRGATEAF
TRBV5-1	TRBJ2-5	.	ASSQGQETQY
TRBV27	TRBJ1-6	.	ASSSLRGTISPLH
TRBV6-5	TRBJ2-7	.	ASRDSRYEQY
TRBV7-9	TRBJ2-1	.	ASSFTAYNEQF
TRBV5-1	TRBJ2-1	.	ASSLNGPGVRNEQF
TRBV10-1	TRBJ1-4	TRBD1	ASSPGTAIEKLF
TRBV19	TRBJ1-3	.	ASRAGATGNTIY
TRBV6-5	TRBJ1-2	.	ASSQLQGTRGYT
TRBV7-9	TRBJ2-1	.	ASSRDRNEQF
TRBV5-1	TRBJ2-2	.	ASSLFRGDTGELF
TRBV11-2	TRBJ2-3	.	ASSRDTSTDTQY
TRBV5-5	TRBJ2-7	TRBD2	ASSLAGGPYEQY
TRBV10-2	TRBJ2-7	TRBD1	ATSDRRAPYEQY
TRBV7-9	TRBJ1-2	TRBD1	ASRLTGGENGYT
TRBV28	TRBJ1-2	.	ASSSVSGNMYYGYT
TRBV6-4	TRBJ1-1	.	ASSLYQNTEAF
TRBV7-2	TRBJ2-1	.	ASSLGPPNEQF
TRBV19	TRBJ1-1	.	ASRRQLNTEAF
TRBV4-2	TRBJ2-3	TRBD1	ASSREGAGNTDTQY
TRBV7-7	TRBJ1-1	.	ASRPLGGGNTEAF
TRBV2	TRBJ1-5	.	ASSDDLNQPQH
TRBV7-2	TRBJ1-2	.	ASSLGGDNYGYT
TRBV28	TRBJ1-4	.	ASLDSATNEKLF
TRBV10-3	TRBJ1-3	.	AISESSGPGNTIY
TRBV7-9	TRBJ2-7	TRBD1	ASTNPGGSYEQY
TRBV10-3	TRBJ2-1	.	ANRPSSYNEQF
TRBV6-6	TRBJ1-5	.	ASSYLMGGDSQPQH
TRBV28	TRBJ2-7	.	ASSQGGRTYEQY
TRBV5-1	TRBJ1-5	TRBD1	ASRPGTGGNQPQH
TRBV6-5	TRBJ1-4	.	ASSQSRGDEKLF
TRBV6-1	TRBJ1-6	.	ASSENPPLGGYNSPLH
TRBV3-1/TRBV3-2	TRBJ1-1	.	ASSQRDRNTEAF